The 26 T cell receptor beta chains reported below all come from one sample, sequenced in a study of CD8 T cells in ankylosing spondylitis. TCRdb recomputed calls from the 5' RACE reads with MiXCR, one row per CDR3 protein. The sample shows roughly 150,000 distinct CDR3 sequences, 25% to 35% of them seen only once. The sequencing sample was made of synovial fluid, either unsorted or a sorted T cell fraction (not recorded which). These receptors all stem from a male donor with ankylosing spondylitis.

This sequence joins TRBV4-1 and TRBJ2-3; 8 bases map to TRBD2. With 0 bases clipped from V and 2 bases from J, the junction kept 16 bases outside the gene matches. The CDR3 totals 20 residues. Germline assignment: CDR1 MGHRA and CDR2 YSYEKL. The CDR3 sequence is CASSQDASRRGGKFTDTQYF. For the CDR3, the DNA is TGCGCCAGCAGCCAAGATGCCTCCCGACGGGGGGGGAAATTCACAGATACGCAGTATTTT.

In DNA, the CDR3 is TGTGCCAGCAGCGGGACTAGCGGAGCCTACGAGCAGTACTTC. Translating it yields CASSGTSGAYEQYF. V gene TRBV12-3 or TRBV12-4 combines with J gene TRBJ2-7, with 11 positions matching TRBD2. Trimming at V came to 6 bases and at J to 2 bases, leaving 3 bases not matched to a gene. The CDR3 runs 14 residues.

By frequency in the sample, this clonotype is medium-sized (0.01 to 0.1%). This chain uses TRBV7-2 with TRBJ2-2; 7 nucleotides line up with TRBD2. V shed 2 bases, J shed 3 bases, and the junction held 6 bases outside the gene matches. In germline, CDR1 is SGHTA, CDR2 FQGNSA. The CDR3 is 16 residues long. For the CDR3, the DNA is TGTGCCAGCAGCTTACAACCGGGGGGATACACCGGGGAGCTGTTTTTT. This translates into CASSLQPGGYTGELFF.

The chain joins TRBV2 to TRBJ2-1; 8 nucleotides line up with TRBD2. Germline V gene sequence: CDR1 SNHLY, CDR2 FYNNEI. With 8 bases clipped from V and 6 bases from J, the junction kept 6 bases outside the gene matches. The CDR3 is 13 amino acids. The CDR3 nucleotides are TGTGCCAGCTTGCGGGAGGTGGGCAATGAGCAGTTCTTC. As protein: CASLREVGNEQFF.

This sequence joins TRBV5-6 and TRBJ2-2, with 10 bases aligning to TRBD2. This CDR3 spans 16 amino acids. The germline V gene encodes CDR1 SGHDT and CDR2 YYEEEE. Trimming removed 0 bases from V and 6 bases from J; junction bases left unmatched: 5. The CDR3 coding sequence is TGTGCCAGCAGCTTGGGTAGCGGGGGGCGTCCCGGGGAGCTGTTTTTT. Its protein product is CASSLGSGGRPGELFF.

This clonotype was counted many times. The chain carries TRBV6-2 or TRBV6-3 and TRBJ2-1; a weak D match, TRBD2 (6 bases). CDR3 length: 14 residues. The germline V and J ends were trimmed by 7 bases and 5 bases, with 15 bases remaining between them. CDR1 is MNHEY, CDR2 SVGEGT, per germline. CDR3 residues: CASIKRGEDNEQFF. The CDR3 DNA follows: TGTGCCAGCATCAAACGTGGGGAGGACAATGAGCAGTTCTTC.

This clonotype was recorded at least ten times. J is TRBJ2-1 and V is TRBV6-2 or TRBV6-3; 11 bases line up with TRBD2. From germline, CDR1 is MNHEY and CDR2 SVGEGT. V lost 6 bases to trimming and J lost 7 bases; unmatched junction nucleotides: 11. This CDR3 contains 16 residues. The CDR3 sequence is CASRTRLAGGRNEQFF. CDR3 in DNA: TGTGCCAGCAGGACACGGCTAGCGGGGGGTCGAAATGAGCAGTTCTTC.

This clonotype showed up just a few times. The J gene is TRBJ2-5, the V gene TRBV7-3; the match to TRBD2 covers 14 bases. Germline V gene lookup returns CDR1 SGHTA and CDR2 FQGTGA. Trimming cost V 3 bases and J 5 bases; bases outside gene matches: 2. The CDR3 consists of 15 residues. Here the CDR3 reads CASSLGLAGDETQYF. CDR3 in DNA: TGTGCCAGCAGCTTGGGACTAGCGGGGGATGAGACCCAGTACTTC.

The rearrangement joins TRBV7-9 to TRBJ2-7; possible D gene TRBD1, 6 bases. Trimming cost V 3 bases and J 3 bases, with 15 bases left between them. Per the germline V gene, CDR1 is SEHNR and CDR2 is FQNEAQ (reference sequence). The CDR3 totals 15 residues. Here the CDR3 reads CASSFDATGNYEQYF. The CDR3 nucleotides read TGTGCCAGCAGCTTTGACGCCACAGGGAACTACGAGCAGTACTTC.

This chain's CDR3 is CASSLRTGANQPQHF. CDR3 sequence (DNA): TGCGCCAGCAGCTTACGGACAGGGGCCAATCAGCCCCAGCATTTT. The J gene is TRBJ1-5, the V gene TRBV5-1; TRBD1 matches at 9 bases. This CDR3 is 15 amino acids long. The V segment lost 2 bases and the J segment 3 bases; nucleotides outside the gene matches: 3. Germline V CDR1 and CDR2: SGHRS, YFSETQ.

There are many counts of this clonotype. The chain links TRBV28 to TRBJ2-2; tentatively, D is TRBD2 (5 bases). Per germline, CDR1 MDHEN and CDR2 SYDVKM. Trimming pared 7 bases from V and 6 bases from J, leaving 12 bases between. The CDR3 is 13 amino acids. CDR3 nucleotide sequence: TGTGCCAGCAATTCGGGGAAAGCCGGGGAGCTGTTTTTT. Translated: CASNSGKAGELFF.

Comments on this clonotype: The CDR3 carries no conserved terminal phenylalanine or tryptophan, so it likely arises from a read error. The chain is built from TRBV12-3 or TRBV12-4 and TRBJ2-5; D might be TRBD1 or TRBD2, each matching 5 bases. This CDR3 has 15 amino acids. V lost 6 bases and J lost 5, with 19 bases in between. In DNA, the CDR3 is TGTGCCAGCAGCCCCCAAGGGACCCCTGGGGAGACCCAGTACCTC. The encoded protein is CASSPQGTPGETQYL.

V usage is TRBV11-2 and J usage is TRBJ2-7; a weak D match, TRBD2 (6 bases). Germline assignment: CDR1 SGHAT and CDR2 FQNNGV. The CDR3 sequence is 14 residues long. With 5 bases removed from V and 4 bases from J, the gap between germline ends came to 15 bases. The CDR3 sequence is CASSPAGREYEQYF. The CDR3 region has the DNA TGTGCCAGCAGCCCCGCCGGGAGAGAGTACGAGCAGTACTTC.

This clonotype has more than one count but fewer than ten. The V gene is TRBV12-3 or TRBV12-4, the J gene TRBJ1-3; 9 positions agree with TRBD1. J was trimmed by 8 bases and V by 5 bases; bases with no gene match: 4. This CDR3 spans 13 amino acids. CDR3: CASSRDRGDTIYF. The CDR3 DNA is TGTGCCAGCAGTCGAGACAGGGGGGACACCATATATTTT.

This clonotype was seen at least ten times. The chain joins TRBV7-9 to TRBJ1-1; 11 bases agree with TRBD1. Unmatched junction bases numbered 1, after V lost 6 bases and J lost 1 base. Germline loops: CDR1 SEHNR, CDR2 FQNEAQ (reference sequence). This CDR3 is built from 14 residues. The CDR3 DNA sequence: TGTGCCAGCAGGGGACAGGGGGAGAACACTGAAGCTTTCTTT. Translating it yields CASRGQGENTEAFF.

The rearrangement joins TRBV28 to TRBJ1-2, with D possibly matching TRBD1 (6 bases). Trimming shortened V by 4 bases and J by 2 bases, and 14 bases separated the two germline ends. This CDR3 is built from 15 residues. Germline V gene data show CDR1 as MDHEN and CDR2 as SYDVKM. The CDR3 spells CASSSMGGANYGYTF. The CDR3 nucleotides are TGTGCCAGCAGTTCGATGGGGGGGGCGAACTATGGCTACACCTTC.

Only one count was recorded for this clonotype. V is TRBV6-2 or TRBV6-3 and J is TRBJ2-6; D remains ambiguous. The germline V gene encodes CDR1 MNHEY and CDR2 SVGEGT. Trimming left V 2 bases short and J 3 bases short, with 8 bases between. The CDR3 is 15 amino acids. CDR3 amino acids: CASSYGAGGANVLTF. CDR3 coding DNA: TGTGCCAGCAGTTACGGAGCAGGTGGGGCCAACGTCCTGACTTTC.

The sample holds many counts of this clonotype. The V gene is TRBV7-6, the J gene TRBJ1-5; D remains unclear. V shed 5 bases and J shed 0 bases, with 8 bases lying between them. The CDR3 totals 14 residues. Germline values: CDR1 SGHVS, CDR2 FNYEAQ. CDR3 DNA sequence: TGTGCCAGCAGCCCGGGGTTTAGCAATCAGCCCCAGCATTTT. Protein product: CASSPGFSNQPQHF.

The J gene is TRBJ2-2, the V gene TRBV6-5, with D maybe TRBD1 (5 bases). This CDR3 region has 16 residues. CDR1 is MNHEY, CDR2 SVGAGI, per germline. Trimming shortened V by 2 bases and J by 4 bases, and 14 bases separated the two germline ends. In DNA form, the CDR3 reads TGTGCCAGCAGTTACGGGCAGGGAACGGGCACCGGGGAGCTGTTTTTT. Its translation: CASSYGQGTGTGELFF.

The DNA of the CDR3 is TGTGGGGACGGCCCCAAAGGCTACACCTTC. Its translation: CGDGPKGYTF. The chain employs TRBV15 and TRBJ1-2; TRBD1 is a possible D gene (5 bases). The V gene's germline CDR1 is LNHNV and CDR2 YYDKDF (reference sequence). CDR3 length: 10 residues.

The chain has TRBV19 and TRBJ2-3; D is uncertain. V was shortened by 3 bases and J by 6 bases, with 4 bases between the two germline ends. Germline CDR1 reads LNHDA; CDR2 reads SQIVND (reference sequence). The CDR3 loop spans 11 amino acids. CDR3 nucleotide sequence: TGTGCCAGTAGTATGTTTGATACGCAGTATTTT. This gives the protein CASSMFDTQYF.

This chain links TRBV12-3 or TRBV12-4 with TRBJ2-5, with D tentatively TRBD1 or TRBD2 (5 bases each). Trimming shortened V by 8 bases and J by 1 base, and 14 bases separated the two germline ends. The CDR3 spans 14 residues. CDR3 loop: CASVRGAAQETQYF. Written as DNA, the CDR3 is TGTGCCAGCGTACGGGGCGCAGCCCAAGAGACCCAGTACTTC.

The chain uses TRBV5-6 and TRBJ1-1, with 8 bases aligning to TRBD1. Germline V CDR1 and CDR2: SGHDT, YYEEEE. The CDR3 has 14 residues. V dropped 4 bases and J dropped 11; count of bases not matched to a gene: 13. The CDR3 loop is CASSLGTGLVVAFF. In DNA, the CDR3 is TGTGCCAGCAGCCTAGGGACAGGTCTGGTGGTCGCTTTCTTT.

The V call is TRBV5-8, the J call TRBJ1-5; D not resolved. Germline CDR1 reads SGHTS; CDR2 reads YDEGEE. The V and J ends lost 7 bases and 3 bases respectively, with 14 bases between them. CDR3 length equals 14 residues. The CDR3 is CASAPLQFNQPQHF. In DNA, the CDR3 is TGTGCCAGCGCCCCTTTACAGTTCAATCAGCCCCAGCATTTT.

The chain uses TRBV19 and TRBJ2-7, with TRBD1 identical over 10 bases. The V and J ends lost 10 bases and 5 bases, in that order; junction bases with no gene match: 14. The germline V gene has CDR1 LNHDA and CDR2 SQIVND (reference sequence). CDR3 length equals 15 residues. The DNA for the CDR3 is TGTGCCACTCAAGCCCCGGGACAGGGGAGCGACGAGCAGTACTTC. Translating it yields CATQAPGQGSDEQYF.

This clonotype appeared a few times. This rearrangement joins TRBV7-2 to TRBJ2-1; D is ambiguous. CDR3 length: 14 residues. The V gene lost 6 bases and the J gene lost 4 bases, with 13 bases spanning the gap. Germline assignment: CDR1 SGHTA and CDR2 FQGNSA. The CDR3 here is CASSSGLRYNEQFF. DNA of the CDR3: TGTGCCAGCAGTTCGGGTTTACGGTACAATGAGCAGTTCTTC.